The rows below give T cell receptor beta chains drawn from one sample of a study of blood T cell repertoires in COVID-19. Sequencing used immunoSEQ multiplex PCR; TCRdb keeps in-frame clones, though not all of them. Of 100,000 to 150,000 clones in the sample, around 76% were seen once. Sequenced: peripheral blood. The source is an elderly man with COVID-19, enrolled during active disease. Both conserved end residues are part of each CDR3. Fields, in order: V gene, D gene, J gene, clone size, CDR3 protein, CDR3 DNA. D genes are given only for firm matches. Clone size, where shown, is once, few, many, or a class for clones that have expanded.

>TRBV6-5|TRBD1|TRBJ2-6|-
CASSYTGVSGANVLTF
TGTGCCAGCAGTTACACAGGGGTCTCTGGGGCCAACGTCCTGACTTTC
>TRBV19|-|TRBJ2-2|-
CASRSPGAGELFF
TGTGCCAGTAGATCACCCGGGGCCGGGGAGCTGTTTTTT
>TRBV11-2|TRBD2|TRBJ2-7|-
CASSLRGLVVPYEQYF
TGTGCCAGCAGCCTCCGGGGACTAGTGGTACCATACGAGCAGTACTTC
>TRBV5-8|-|TRBJ2-6|-
CASSRWQGATGANVLTF
TGTGCCAGCAGCCGGTGGCAGGGTGCTACTGGGGCCAACGTCCTGACTTTC
>TRBV4-3|TRBD2|TRBJ2-3|-
CASSQTSDPPDTQYF
TGCGCCAGCAGCCAAACTAGCGACCCCCCAGATACGCAGTATTTT
>TRBV5-1|TRBD1|TRBJ2-7|many
CASSLVVGQGSGEQYF
TGCGCCAGCAGCTTGGTTGTCGGACAGGGATCCGGCGAGCAGTACTTC
>TRBV25-1|-|TRBJ2-1|-
CASSHRSGEQFF
TGTGCCAGCAGCCATAGAAGCGGTGAGCAGTTCTTC
>TRBV21-1|-|TRBJ1-2|-
CASSPPGGNYGYTF
TGTGCCAGCAGCCCTCCAGGGGGTAACTATGGCTACACCTTC
>TRBV28|-|TRBJ1-2|-
CASSTGNYGYTF
TGTGCCAGCAGTACAGGAAACTATGGCTACACCTTC
>TRBV19|TRBD2|TRBJ2-7|few
CASSIGLAGYEQYF
TGTGCCAGTAGTATTGGTCTAGCGGGCTACGAGCAGTACTTC
>TRBV10-2|-|TRBJ1-4|-
CASSDGQWGEKLFF
TGCGCCAGCAGTGATGGACAGTGGGGGGAAAAACTGTTTTTT
>TRBV6-5|TRBD1|TRBJ2-3|-
CASSYSNRGTDTQYF
TGTGCCAGCAGTTACTCGAACAGGGGGACAGATACGCAGTATTTT
>TRBV28|TRBD2|TRBJ2-1|-
CASSLGLAGFYNEQFF
TGTGCCAGCAGTTTGGGGCTAGCGGGATTCTACAATGAGCAGTTCTTC
>TRBV6-6|TRBD2|TRBJ2-1|few
CASTNQIAGVGEQFF
TGTGCCAGCACAAACCAAATAGCGGGAGTAGGTGAGCAGTTCTTC
>TRBV18|TRBD1|TRBJ2-5|-
CASRQGAPPQETQYF
TGTGCCAGCCGACAGGGGGCCCCTCCCCAAGAGACCCAGTACTTC
>TRBV30|-|TRBJ2-5|-
CAWSVSETQYF
TGTGCCTGGAGTGTCTCGGAGACCCAGTACTTC
>TRBV5-5|TRBD2|TRBJ2-7|-
CASTREREIYEQYF
TGTGCCAGCACCCGTGAGCGGGAGATATACGAGCAGTACTTC
>TRBV24-1|TRBD1|TRBJ2-2|-
CATSTGGNTGELFF
TGTGCCACCAGCACAGGGGGGAACACCGGGGAGCTGTTTTTT
>TRBV18|TRBD2|TRBJ2-5|-
CASSPVPGLGLETQYF
TGTGCCAGCTCACCTGTTCCGGGACTAGGATTAGAGACCCAGTACTTC
>TRBV5-1|TRBD1|TRBJ2-7|-
CASSLSAGGLYEQYF
TGCGCCAGCAGCTTGTCGGCAGGGGGTCTGTACGAGCAGTACTTC
>TRBV10-2|-|TRBJ1-1|-
CASCEQGPTEAFF
TGCGCCAGCTGCGAGCAGGGTCCCACTGAAGCTTTCTTT
>TRBV28|TRBD2|TRBJ2-3|-
CASSLWLAGAPTSTDTQYF
TGTGCCAGCAGTTTATGGCTAGCGGGGGCTCCCACTAGCACAGATACGCAGTATTTT
>TRBV20-1|TRBD2|TRBJ2-7|-
CSASDIETSGYEQYF
TGCAGTGCTAGTGATATTGAGACTAGCGGCTACGAGCAGTACTTC
>TRBV2|-|TRBJ1-5|-
CASSEQVSNQPQHF
TGTGCCAGCAGTGAACAGGTATCAAATCAGCCCCAGCATTTT
>TRBV3-1/TRBV3-2|-|TRBJ2-1|-
CASRPPSGYANEQFF
TGTGCCAGCAGACCCCCCAGCGGCTATGCCAATGAGCAGTTCTTC
>TRBV2|-|TRBJ1-5|few
CASSEVVVRVGEDQPQHF
TGTGCCAGCAGTGAAGTAGTCGTGAGGGTCGGGGAAGATCAGCCCCAGCATTTT
>TRBV28|TRBD2|TRBJ2-7|-
CASSPGTSGSHEQYF
TGTGCCAGCAGCCCTGGGACTAGCGGGAGTCACGAGCAGTACTTC
>TRBV2|TRBD2|TRBJ2-2|-
CASRTTGTSGRAGELFF
TGTGCCAGCAGGACTACCGGGACTAGCGGGAGGGCCGGGGAGCTGTTTTTT
>TRBV5-4|TRBD1|TRBJ2-5|-
CASSQGPGTAEETQYF
TGTGCCAGCAGCCAAGGCCCTGGGACAGCCGAAGAGACCCAGTACTTC
>TRBV4-2|-|TRBJ1-5|-
CASRGLEEGQPQHF
TGTGCCAGCAGGGGTCTGGAGGAGGGTCAGCCCCAGCATTTT
>TRBV6-1|TRBD1|TRBJ1-2|once
CASAGTGGNYGYTF
TGTGCCAGCGCGGGGACAGGGGGTAACTATGGCTACACCTTC
>TRBV6-5|-|TRBJ1-2|-
CASSNQGFGYTF
TGTGCCAGCAGTAATCAGGGCTTTGGCTACACCTTC
>TRBV6-1|-|TRBJ1-2|-
CASSEAYGRVYGYTF
TGTGCCAGCAGTGAAGCTTACGGGCGGGTGTATGGCTACACCTTC
>TRBV2|-|TRBJ2-2|-
CASRIGGSNTGELFF
TGTGCCAGCAGGATAGGGGGATCGAACACCGGGGAGCTGTTTTTT
>TRBV11-2|TRBD1|TRBJ2-7|-
CASSLHRTGNGYEQYF
TGTGCCAGCAGCTTACACCGGACAGGGAATGGCTACGAGCAGTACTTC
>TRBV6-1|-|TRBJ1-6|few
CASSESGGYNSPLHF
TGTGCCAGCAGTGAATCGGGGGGGTACAATTCACCCCTCCACTTT
>TRBV28|TRBD1|TRBJ2-7|-
CASSEPGQGYEQYF
TGTGCCAGCAGTGAACCGGGACAGGGCTACGAGCAGTACTTC
>TRBV7-2|-|TRBJ2-2|once
CASSRVATVNTGELFF
TGTGCCAGCAGCCGCGTGGCCACAGTGAACACCGGGGAGCTGTTTTTT
>TRBV27|-|TRBJ1-1|-
CASSFRLRTEAFF
TGTGCCAGCAGTTTCAGGCTGCGCACTGAAGCTTTCTTT
>TRBV28|-|TRBJ1-2|-
CASSLDPSRAGGYTF
TGTGCCAGCAGTTTAGACCCAAGCAGGGCAGGGGGCTACACCTTC
>TRBV14|-|TRBJ1-2|few
CASSQGGPYGYTF
TGTGCCAGCAGCCAAGGGGGGCCCTATGGCTACACCTTC
>TRBV28|-|TRBJ1-2|once
CASSVDRGTLNYGYTF
TGTGCCAGCAGTGTCGACCGGGGAACCTTAAACTATGGCTACACCTTC
>TRBV5-6|TRBD2|TRBJ2-3|once
CASSSLAGGGDTQYF
TGTGCCAGCAGCTCCCTAGCGGGAGGAGGAGATACGCAGTATTTT
>TRBV5-1|-|TRBJ1-1|-
CASSLALGGGSTEAFF
TGCGCCAGCAGCTTGGCCTTAGGAGGAGGGTCGACTGAAGCTTTCTTT
>TRBV24-1|TRBD1|TRBJ2-7|-
CATSDRTGSSYEQYF
TGTGCCACCAGTGACCGGACAGGGTCCTCCTACGAGCAGTACTTC
>TRBV9|-|TRBJ2-1|-
CASSGKEDEQFF
TGTGCCAGCAGCGGGAAGGAGGATGAGCAGTTCTTC
>TRBV28|-|TRBJ1-2|few
CASSSSVPYGGGYTF
TGTGCCAGCAGCTCCTCCGTGCCCTACGGCGGGGGCTACACCTTC
>TRBV18|-|TRBJ2-1|-
CASSSGTRGEQFF
TGTGCCAGCTCATCCGGGACTCGGGGTGAGCAGTTCTTC
>TRBV7-8|-|TRBJ1-1|-
CASSLAREREAFF
TGTGCCAGCAGCTTAGCGAGGGAGCGTGAAGCTTTCTTT
>TRBV6-6|TRBD2|TRBJ2-1|few
CASSYSTTSVNNEQFF
TGTGCCAGCAGTTACTCGACGACTAGCGTCAACAATGAGCAGTTCTTC
>TRBV5-1|TRBD1|TRBJ1-4|-
CASSQGQGARREKLFF
TGCGCCAGCAGCCAGGGACAGGGGGCGAGGAGGGAAAAACTGTTTTTT
>TRBV9|-|TRBJ2-2|-
CASSVGDGRNTGELFF
TGTGCCAGCAGCGTAGGAGACGGGAGGAACACCGGGGAGCTGTTTTTT
>TRBV12-3/TRBV12-4|-|TRBJ1-1|-
CASSLWQNTEAFF
TGTGCCAGCAGTTTGTGGCAGAACACTGAAGCTTTCTTT
>TRBV19|-|TRBJ1-1|few
CASIQRGSEFGTEAFF
TGTGCCAGTATTCAAAGGGGCTCAGAATTCGGCACTGAAGCTTTCTTT
>TRBV2|-|TRBJ2-7|-
CASSEAPAYEQYF
TGTGCCAGCAGTGAAGCCCCCGCCTACGAGCAGTACTTC
>TRBV28|-|TRBJ1-2|-
CASSFQGGAYYGYTF
TGTGCCAGCAGCTTCCAGGGTGGTGCCTACTATGGCTACACCTTC
>TRBV5-1|-|TRBJ2-1|once
CASSTYEGRNEQFF
TGCGCCAGCAGCACCTACGAAGGGAGGAATGAGCAGTTCTTC